The sequence of this TCR beta chain was determined in a study of blood T cell repertoires in COVID-19. About the study: Whether acute or convalescent, the COVID-19 samples came from the United States, Italy and Spain. In each case, the material was cDNA or gDNA derived from T cells, B-cell-depleted T cells, or PBMCs.

In the authors' methods: The assay estimated nucleated cells by amplifying reference gene primers. Profiling relied on immunoSEQ multiplex PCR, and the TCRdb table lists in-frame clones only, not all of them. That table gives V, J and clone size, and the DNA gave D and trimming. The sample contains about 94,000 clones, around 81% of which appear only once. This CDR3 has 17 amino acids. Trimming removed 0 bases from V and 0 bases from J, with 15 bases in between. Germline V gives CDR1 GTSNPN, CDR2 SVGIG (reference sequence). The material sequenced was peripheral blood. This receptor was taken from a man aged 55 to 69 with acute or convalescent COVID-19. The V and J genes are TRBV30 and TRBJ1-5, with D tentatively TRBD1 (5 bases). CDR3 DNA sequence: TGTGCCTGGAGTGTATCGGCAGGGAAGTTTAGCAATCAGCCCCAGCATTTT. It encodes CAWSVSAGKFSNQPQHF.